The 20 T cell receptor beta chains below were found in one sample sequenced in a study of CD8+ T cells in alopecia areata. RNA extraction and reverse transcription yielded cDNA as sequencing template. Measured with immunoSEQ multiplex PCR; TCRdb has only the in-frame clones, and not every one. Of 150,000 or so clones listed, roughly two thirds are singletons. Treatment given: oral pan-JAK inhibitor, 5-10 mg twice daily. Here the sequenced sample was CD4+ T cells sorted from blood, taken at week 4, from a patient treated with tofacitinib. These receptors all come from a human donor with alopecia areata.

The V call is TRBV14, the J call TRBJ2-1; 9 bases align to TRBD2. Germline V gene data show CDR1 as SGHDN and CDR2 as FVKESK. V lost 0 bases, J lost 9 bases, and 15 bases stayed unmatched. The length of the CDR3 is 18 residues. As DNA, the CDR3 is TGTGCCAGCAGCCAAGATTTAGGAAGTAGCGGGGGAAGTATTGAGCAGTTCTTC. Translating it yields CASSQDLGSSGGSIEQFF.

The chain carries TRBV29-1 and TRBJ2-4; maybe TRBD1 (6 bases). V was cut by 6 bases and J by 2 bases, with 17 bases left in between. The CDR3 has 15 residues. Germline assignment: CDR1 SQVTM and CDR2 ANQGSEA. CDR3 loop: CSVSNSQGTKNIQYF. The CDR3 DNA sequence: TGCAGCGTCTCGAACTCACAGGGAACCAAAAACATTCAGTACTTC.

The chain joins TRBV27 to TRBJ1-1; 7 nucleotides align to TRBD1. V lost 2 bases, J lost 0 bases, and 12 bases stayed unmatched. This CDR3 spans 18 amino acids. CDR1 and CDR2 (germline): MNHEY, SMNVEV (reference sequence). The CDR3: CASSLRQGPLPMNTEAFF. CDR3 DNA: TGTGCCAGCAGTTTACGACAGGGCCCCCTCCCCATGAACACTGAAGCTTTCTTT.

The chain uses TRBV7-9 and TRBJ2-5; the D call may be TRBD1 or TRBD2 (5 bases each). The CDR3 sequence is 14 residues long. Germline-derived CDR1 and CDR2 are SEHNR and FQNEAQ (reference sequence). V lost 4 bases, J lost 1 base, and 10 bases lay in between. CDR3 region: CASSSMGPQETQYF. In nucleotides, the CDR3 is TGTGCCAGCAGCTCAATGGGACCCCAAGAGACCCAGTACTTC. The full variable domain, its missing parts supplied by reference TRBV7-9 and TRBJ2-5, is DTGVSQNPRHKITKRGQNVTFRCDPISEHNRLYWYRQTLGQGPEFLTYFQNEAQLEKSRLLSDRFSAERPKGSFSTLEIQRTEQGDSAMYLCASSSMGPQETQYFGPGTRLLVL.

V and J are TRBV23-1 and TRBJ2-1; 9 bases are a match to TRBD1. TRBV23-1 is assigned to the ORF class and has an uncertain function. J was trimmed by 8 bases and V by 9 bases; bases with no gene match: 5. The CDR3 length is 12 residues. The CDR3 DNA reads TGCGCCAGTCAGGACAGGGGTGATGAGCAGTTCTTC. Translation: CASQDRGDEQFF.

This chain links TRBV4-3 with TRBJ2-1, with D unresolved. The CDR3 sequence is 16 residues long. Germline assignment: CDR1 LGHNA and CDR2 YSLEER. The V end lost 2 bases, the J end lost 0 bases, and 11 bases lay between the germline ends. In DNA, the CDR3 is TGCGCCAGCAGCCAACTTGACATCCTCTCCTACAATGAGCAGTTCTTC. It specifies CASSQLDILSYNEQFF.

The chain uses TRBV27 and TRBJ1-1; D call uncertain. CDR1 is MNHEY and CDR2 is SMNVEV in the germline V gene (reference sequence). This CDR3 has 12 residues. V was shortened by 8 bases and J by 8 bases, with 15 bases between the two germline ends. For the CDR3, the DNA is TGTGCCAGCTCGGAGAGGGTTGGGGAAGCTTTCTTT. Translating it yields CASSERVGEAFF.

This clone was picked up a small number of times. The chain combines TRBV10-3 with TRBJ1-4; no firm D call. This CDR3 is built from 13 residues. The ends were cut back, 11 bases at V and 4 bases at J, with 14 bases in the middle. Germline V CDR1 and CDR2: ENHRY, SYGVKD. Written as DNA, the CDR3 is TGTGCCGCCAGACGGTCCGTTAATGAAAAACTGTTTTTT. The encoded protein is CAARRSVNEKLFF.

V usage is TRBV30 and J usage is TRBJ2-3; the match to TRBD1 covers 8 bases. The CDR3 runs to 15 residues. The germline CDR1 and CDR2 sequences are GTSNPN and SVGIG (reference sequence). Losses at the gene ends were 7 bases for V and 0 bases for J; bases not matched to a gene: 9. CDR3 DNA: TGTGCCTTTGCATTATGGGACAGGAGCACAGATACGCAGTATTTT. Its translation: CAFALWDRSTDTQYF.

The chain uses TRBV25-1 and TRBJ2-3; D gene ambiguous. The CDR3 extends over 14 amino acids. Germline values: CDR1 MGHDK, CDR2 SYGVNS. V was trimmed by 6 bases and J by 0 bases, leaving 10 bases between them. DNA of the CDR3: TGTGCCAGCAGCTCCAAAACTAGCACAGATACGCAGTATTTT. Protein: CASSSKTSTDTQYF. Based on the CDR3 plus reference TRBV25-1 and TRBJ2-3, the full variable domain is EADIYQTPRYLVIGTGKKITLECSQTMGHDKMYWYQQDPGMELHLIHYSYGVNSTEKGDLSSESTVSRIRTEHFPLTLESARPSHTSQYLCASSSKTSTDTQYFGPGTRLTVL.

V is TRBV6-1 and J is TRBJ2-5; D unclear. Germline CDR1 reads MNHNS; CDR2 reads SASEGT. Trimming pared 6 bases from V and 5 bases from J, leaving 7 bases between. The CDR3 is 11 amino acids. The CDR3 loop is CASRSPETQYF. The CDR3 bases are TGTGCCAGCAGATCACCGGAGACCCAGTACTTC.

J is TRBJ2-3 and V is TRBV30; TRBD2 matches 8 bases. Germline lookup yields CDR1 GTSNPN and CDR2 SVGIG (reference sequence). The V gene end was trimmed by 4 bases and the J gene end by 9 bases; junction bases not matched to a gene: 6. The CDR3 spans 12 residues. This CDR3 reads CAWMIPSGTQYF. The DNA of the CDR3 is TGTGCCTGGATGATACCTAGCGGGACGCAGTATTTT.

The count of this clone is one. CDR3 sequence (DNA): TGTGCCAGCGGACAGGGAACCTACGAGCAGTACTTC. It is translated as CASGQGTYEQYF. V gene TRBV6-6 combines with J gene TRBJ2-7; 8 nucleotides align to TRBD1. The germline gives CDR1 MNHNY, CDR2 SVGAGI (reference sequence). V shed 8 bases and J 2 bases; nucleotides not matched to a gene: 2. This CDR3 region has 12 residues.

V and J are TRBV5-1 and TRBJ1-4; 10 bases map to TRBD1. The ends lost 0 bases at V and 2 bases at J; junction bases unmatched: 4. This CDR3 is built from 17 residues. Germline values: CDR1 SGHRS, CDR2 YFSETQ. CDR3 loop: CASSLGTGGRTNEKLFF. The DNA for the CDR3 is TGCGCCAGCAGCTTGGGGACAGGGGGGAGGACTAATGAAAAACTGTTTTTT.

V is TRBV7-2 and J is TRBJ2-1, with TRBD2 identical over 8 bases. This CDR3 is built from 15 residues. Germline CDR1 reads SGHTA; CDR2 reads FQGNSA. J was trimmed by 3 bases and V by 4 bases; bases with no gene match: 5. This CDR3 is CASSYGGAGYNEQFF. Written as DNA, the CDR3 is TGTGCCAGCAGCTACGGGGGGGCCGGCTACAATGAGCAGTTCTTC.

The chain carries TRBV9 and TRBJ2-6; D is ambiguous. Trimming pared 5 bases from V and 3 bases from J, leaving 0 bases between. The CDR3 runs to 11 residues. CDR1 SGDLS and CDR2 YYNGEE come from the germline V gene. CDR3 residues: CASSGANVLTF. For the CDR3, the DNA is TGTGCCAGCAGTGGGGCCAACGTCCTGACTTTC.

The rearrangement links TRBV7-9 to TRBJ1-2; no definite D call. There are 13 residues in the CDR3. V lost 0 bases and J lost 3, with 5 bases in between. Germline-derived CDR1 and CDR2 are SEHNR and FQNEAQ (reference sequence). DNA for the CDR3: TGTGCCAGCAGCTTAGCCTCGTACTATGGCTACACCTTC. Encoded protein: CASSLASYYGYTF. Combining the CDR3 with reference TRBV7-9 and TRBJ1-2 gives the whole variable domain DTGVSQNPRHKITKRGQNVTFRCDPISEHNRLYWYRQTLGQGPEFLTYFQNEAQLEKSRLLSDRFSAERPKGSFSTLEIQRTEQGDSAMYLCASSLASYYGYTFGSGTRLTVV.

Only one count was recorded for this clone. V is TRBV18 and J is TRBJ2-7, with a possible D match to TRBD1 (6 bases). CDR3 length equals 15 residues. V lost 1 base to trimming and J lost 4 bases, with 14 bases between them. Germline V CDR1 and CDR2: KGHSH, LQKENI. This CDR3 reads CASSPRQGSRYEQYF. CDR3 coding DNA: TGTGCCAGCTCACCACGGCAGGGGAGTAGATACGAGCAGTACTTC.

This sequence joins TRBV5-4 and TRBJ2-5; 9 nucleotides match TRBD2. Germline-derived CDR1 and CDR2 are SGHNT and YYREEE (reference sequence). This CDR3 spans 14 amino acids. The V segment lost 4 bases and the J segment 2 bases; nucleotides outside the gene matches: 3. CDR3 loop: CASSQRGAQETQYF. In nucleotides, the CDR3 is TGTGCCAGCAGCCAGCGGGGGGCTCAAGAGACCCAGTACTTC.

V and J are TRBV19 and TRBJ1-6, with D perhaps matching TRBD1 (5 bases). Trimming removed 2 bases from V and 8 bases from J, with 7 bases in between. Per the germline V gene, CDR1 is LNHDA and CDR2 is SQIVND (reference sequence). This CDR3 comprises 13 residues. CDR3 region: CASSIQGYSPLHF. CDR3 nucleotide sequence: TGTGCCAGTAGTATACAGGGTTATTCACCCCTCCACTTT.